This T cell receptor (beta chain) was profiled in a study of metastatic and nonmetastatic thyroid tumors. Whole-study context: Peripheral blood and tumor or nodule samples from malignant and benign thyroid patients were compared. Findings of the study overall: Patients with malignant thyroid tumors reportedly had significantly higher TCR beta diversity than those with benign nodules, in blood and tumor.

Germline V gene data show CDR1 as LGHNT and CDR2 as FRNRAP. Trimming stripped 3 bases from V and 11 bases from J, with 14 bases between. This CDR3 is built from 13 residues. Thyroid surgery was preceded by no treatment in any patient. This clone has at least ten counts. Its antigen remains unidentified. Per the original methods: The study built a papillary thyroid cancer distant-metastasis classifier from CDR3 differences across clinicopathological groups. TCRdb ran MiXCR on the PCR reads. Here the V and J calls rest on TCRdb's processing, not on the authors' analysis. The table lists some 20,000 clones, 9.5% to 12% of them singletons.

The genes are TRBV12-5 and TRBJ2-1; D remains ambiguous. The receptor was isolated from a female donor with papillary thyroid cancer or a benign thyroid nodule (not recorded which). Some clones in this sample may be carry-over from other donors' samples. The sample comprised blood. The CDR3 DNA sequence: TGTGCTAGTGGTTTTGTATTGTCGAGTCAGCAGTTCTTC. Translation: CASGFVLSSQQFF.